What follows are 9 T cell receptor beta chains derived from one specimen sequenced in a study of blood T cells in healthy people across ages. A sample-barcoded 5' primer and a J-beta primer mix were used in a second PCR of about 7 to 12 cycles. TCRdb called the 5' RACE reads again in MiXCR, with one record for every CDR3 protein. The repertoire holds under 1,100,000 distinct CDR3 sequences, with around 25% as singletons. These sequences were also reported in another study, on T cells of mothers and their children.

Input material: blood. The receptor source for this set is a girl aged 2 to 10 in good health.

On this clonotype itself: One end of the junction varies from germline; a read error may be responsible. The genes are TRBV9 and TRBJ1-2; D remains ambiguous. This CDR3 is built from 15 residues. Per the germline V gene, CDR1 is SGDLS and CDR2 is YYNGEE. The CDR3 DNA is TGTGCCAGCAGCGTAGATCATGAGGGTGGCTATGGCTACGCCTTC. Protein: CASSVDHEGGYGYAF.

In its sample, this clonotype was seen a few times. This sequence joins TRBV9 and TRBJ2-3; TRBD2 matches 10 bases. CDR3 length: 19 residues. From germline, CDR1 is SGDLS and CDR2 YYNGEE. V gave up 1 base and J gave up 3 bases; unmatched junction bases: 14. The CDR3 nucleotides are TGTGCCAGCAGCGTAAGTGGCGCCAGTCTAGCGGGAGTTACAGATACGCAGTATTTT. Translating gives CASSVSGASLAGVTDTQYF.

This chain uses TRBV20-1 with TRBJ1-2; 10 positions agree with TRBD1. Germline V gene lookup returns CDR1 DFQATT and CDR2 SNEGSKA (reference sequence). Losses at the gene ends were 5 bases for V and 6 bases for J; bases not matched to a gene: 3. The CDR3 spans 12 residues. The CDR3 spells CSAGGQGDGYTF. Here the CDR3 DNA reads TGCAGTGCTGGAGGACAGGGGGATGGCTACACCTTC.

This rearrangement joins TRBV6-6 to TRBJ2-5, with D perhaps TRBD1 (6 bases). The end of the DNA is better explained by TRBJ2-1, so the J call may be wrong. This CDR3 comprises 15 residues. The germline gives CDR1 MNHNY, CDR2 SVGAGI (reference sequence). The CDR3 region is CASRNIVGAYGEQFF. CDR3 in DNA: TGTGCCAGCAGAAACATAGTGGGGGCCTACGGCGAGCAGTTCTTC.

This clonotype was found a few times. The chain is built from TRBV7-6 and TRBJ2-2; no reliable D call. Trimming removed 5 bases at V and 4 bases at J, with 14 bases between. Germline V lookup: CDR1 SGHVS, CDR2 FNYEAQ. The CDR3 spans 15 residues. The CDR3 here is CASSARPLGTGELFF. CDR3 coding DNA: TGTGCCAGCAGCGCTCGTCCGCTCGGCACCGGGGAGCTGTTTTTT.

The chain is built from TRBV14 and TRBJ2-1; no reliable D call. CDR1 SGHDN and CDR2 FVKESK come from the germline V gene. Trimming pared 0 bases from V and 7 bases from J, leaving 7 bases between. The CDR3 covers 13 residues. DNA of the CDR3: TGTGCCAGCAGCCAAGATTCGATAAATGAGCAGTTCTTC. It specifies CASSQDSINEQFF. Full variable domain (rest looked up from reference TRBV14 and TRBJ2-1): EAGVTQFPSHSVIEKGQTVTLRCDPISGHDNLYWYRRVMGKEIKFLLHFVKESKQDESGMPNNRFLAERTGGTYSTLKVQPAELEDSGVYFCASSQDSINEQFFGPGTRLTVL.

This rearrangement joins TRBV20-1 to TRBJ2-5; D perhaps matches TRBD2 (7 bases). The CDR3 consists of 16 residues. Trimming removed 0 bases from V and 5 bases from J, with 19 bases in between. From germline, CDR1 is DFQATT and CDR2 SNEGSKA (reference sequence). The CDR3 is CSARELSSGGLETQYF. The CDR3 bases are TGCAGTGCTAGAGAATTGTCTTCGGGGGGCCTGGAGACCCAGTACTTC.

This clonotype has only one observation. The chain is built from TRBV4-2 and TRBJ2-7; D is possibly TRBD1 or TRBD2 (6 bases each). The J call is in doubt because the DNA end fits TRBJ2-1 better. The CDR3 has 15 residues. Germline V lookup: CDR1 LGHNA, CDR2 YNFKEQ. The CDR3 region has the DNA TGTGCCAGCAGCCAAGAGGGGGGCGCAAACAATGAGCAGTTCTTC. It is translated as CASSQEGGANNEQFF.

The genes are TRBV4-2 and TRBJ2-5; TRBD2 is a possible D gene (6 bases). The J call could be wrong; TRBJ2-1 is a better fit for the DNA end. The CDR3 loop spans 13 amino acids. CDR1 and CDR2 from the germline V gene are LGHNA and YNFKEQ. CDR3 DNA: TGTGCCAGCAGGGGAGGCTCCGAATATGAGCAGTTCTTC. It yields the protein CASRGGSEYEQFF.